Following are 21 T cell receptor beta chains from one sample sequenced in a study of CD8+ T cells in alopecia areata. Isolated RNA was reverse transcribed into cDNA used as the sequencing template. The table came from immunoSEQ multiplex PCR; TCRdb's copy has only in-frame clones and leaves some out. The sample holds roughly 250,000 clones, around 67% seen once. Sequenced here: CD4+ T cells sorted from blood, sampled at week 0. Receptors were obtained from a human donor with alopecia areata.

This clone was counted a single time. The rearrangement joins TRBV30 to TRBJ2-5, with TRBD2 as a possible D gene (5 bases). Trimming stripped 0 bases from V and 1 base from J, with 15 bases between. CDR3 length equals 16 residues. The germline gives CDR1 GTSNPN, CDR2 SVGIG (reference sequence). DNA of the CDR3: TGTGCCTGGAGTGTAGCCAGGACTCCCCTCCAAGAGACCCAGTACTTC. Its translation is CAWSVARTPLQETQYF.

The genes are TRBV5-6 and TRBJ2-2; D gene unclear. CDR3 length: 16 residues. The ends were cut back, 4 bases at V and 3 bases at J, with 16 bases in the middle. Germline V CDR1 and CDR2: SGHDT, YYEEEE. The CDR3 protein is CASSGAWGTYTGELFF. CDR3 bases: TGTGCCAGCAGCGGAGCTTGGGGAACATACACCGGGGAGCTGTTTTTT.

This clone occurred many times. V usage is TRBV28 and J usage is TRBJ2-5; D may be TRBD1 (7 bases). V was cut by 6 bases and J by 6 bases, with 14 bases left in between. There are 13 residues in the CDR3. Germline assignment: CDR1 MDHEN and CDR2 SYDVKM. The CDR3 reads CASRVEGAKTQYF. In DNA form, the CDR3 reads TGTGCCAGCAGGGTGGAGGGGGCGAAGACCCAGTACTTC.

The table lists this clone with a count of one. The rearrangement links TRBV9 to TRBJ2-3; TRBD1 agrees at 9 bases. The V segment lost 0 bases and the J segment 5 bases; nucleotides outside the gene matches: 13. CDR3 length: 18 residues. Germline V gene lookup returns CDR1 SGDLS and CDR2 YYNGEE. Written as DNA, the CDR3 is TGTGCCAGCAGCGTAGAACCGTTCTGGGACAGGGCTGGAGATACGCAGTATTTT. It encodes CASSVEPFWDRAGDTQYF.

The chain employs TRBV14 and TRBJ1-4; D remains ambiguous. V lost 5 bases, J lost 5 bases, and 18 bases lay in between. Germline loops: CDR1 SGHDN, CDR2 FVKESK. CDR3 length: 16 amino acids. The CDR3 nucleotides read TGTGCCAGCAGCTTCGGACGGACTTTCTCAAATGAAAAACTGTTTTTT. Its protein product is CASSFGRTFSNEKLFF.

This chain links TRBV5-6 with TRBJ2-1; 7 bases are a match to TRBD2. J was trimmed by 4 bases and V by 4 bases; bases with no gene match: 11. The CDR3 loop spans 16 amino acids. Germline lookup yields CDR1 SGHDT and CDR2 YYEEEE. CDR3 residues: CASSKAAGEGYNEQFF. CDR3 nucleotide sequence: TGTGCCAGCAGCAAAGCGGCGGGGGAGGGGTACAATGAGCAGTTCTTC.

This clone was counted a single time. The V call is TRBV14, the J call TRBJ2-1; D is perhaps TRBD1 (6 bases). From germline, CDR1 is SGHDN and CDR2 FVKESK. The CDR3 length is 13 residues. Trimming took off 3 bases at V and 10 bases at J, with 13 bases between the two ends. CDR3 DNA: TGTGCCAGCAGCCACCGGGACATTGGAGAGCAGTTCTTC. This gives the protein CASSHRDIGEQFF. Filled out from reference TRBV14 and TRBJ2-1, the complete variable domain reads EAGVTQFPSHSVIEKGQTVTLRCDPISGHDNLYWYRRVMGKEIKFLLHFVKESKQDESGMPNNRFLAERTGGTYSTLKVQPAELEDSGVYFCASSHRDIGEQFFGPGTRLTVL.

This clone has only a few counts. This chain joins TRBV29-1 and TRBJ2-5; D possibly corresponds to TRBD1 (6 bases). Between the trimmed V and J ends, which lost 6 bases and 5 bases, there was a span of 19 bases. The CDR3 runs to 14 residues. CDR1 is SQVTM and CDR2 is ANQGSEA in the germline V gene. Here the CDR3 reads CSVHGTTHGETQYF. DNA of the CDR3: TGCAGCGTCCACGGGACAACCCACGGGGAGACCCAGTACTTC.

The V gene is TRBV11-2, the J gene TRBJ2-7; 9 bases fit TRBD1. Germline assignment: CDR1 SGHAT and CDR2 FQNNGV. The CDR3 spans 17 residues. The ends lost 2 bases at V and 6 bases at J; junction bases unmatched: 14. CDR3 sequence reads: CASSLPQSPGTGFEQYF. The CDR3 nucleotides read TGTGCCAGCAGCTTACCCCAAAGCCCCGGGACAGGGTTCGAGCAGTACTTC.

V usage is TRBV9 and J usage is TRBJ1-6; no reliable D call. The CDR3 runs 15 residues. The V end lost 0 bases, the J end lost 10 bases, and 14 bases lay between the germline ends. From germline, CDR1 is SGDLS and CDR2 YYNGEE. The CDR3 loop reads CASSVGPAVNSPLHF. The CDR3 DNA is TGTGCCAGCAGCGTAGGTCCGGCGGTAAACTCACCCCTCCACTTT.

This rearrangement joins TRBV30 to TRBJ1-2; perhaps TRBD1 as D (6 bases). The CDR3 totals 12 residues. Germline assignment: CDR1 GTSNPN and CDR2 SVGIG (reference sequence). V was cut by 5 bases and J by 2 bases, with 9 bases left in between. The CDR3 here is CAWGGQNYGYTF. In DNA form, the CDR3 reads TGTGCCTGGGGCGGACAGAACTATGGCTACACCTTC.

This clone has just a few counts. J is TRBJ2-5 and V is TRBV4-3, with 8 positions matching TRBD2. Germline V gene data show CDR1 as LGHNA and CDR2 as YSLEER. The CDR3 contains 14 residues. The V gene end was trimmed by 4 bases and the J gene end by 5 bases; junction bases not matched to a gene: 6. CDR3 in DNA: TGCGCCAGCAGCCGTAGCGGGGTGTTGGAGACCCAGTACTTC. It codes for CASSRSGVLETQYF.

The chain carries TRBV6-6 and TRBJ1-5; D gene unclear. The CDR3 contains 14 residues. Germline values: CDR1 MNHNY, CDR2 SVGAGI (reference sequence). The ends were cut back, 4 bases at V and 4 bases at J, with 11 bases in the middle. For the CDR3, the DNA is TGTGCCAGCAGTTTACCCTCGGGTAATCAGCCCCAGCATTTT. This gives the protein CASSLPSGNQPQHF.

The chain links TRBV5-4 to TRBJ2-5; 9 nucleotides align to TRBD1. This CDR3 is built from 16 residues. Germline-derived CDR1 and CDR2 are SGHNT and YYREEE (reference sequence). With V trimmed by 5 bases and J by 2 bases, 10 bases remained unmatched. CDR3 loop: CASRAQGARVQETQYF. In DNA, the CDR3 is TGTGCCAGCAGGGCACAGGGGGCCCGAGTACAAGAGACCCAGTACTTC.

The CDR3 protein is CASSLEGVRETQYF. In nucleotides, the CDR3 is TGTGCCAGCAGCTTAGAGGGGGTAAGGGAGACCCAGTACTTC. The V call is TRBV7-6, the J call TRBJ2-5; D is perhaps TRBD1 (6 bases). Per germline, CDR1 SGHVS and CDR2 FNYEAQ. The V end lost 1 base, the J end lost 5 bases, and 11 bases lay between the germline ends. The length of the CDR3 is 14 residues.

The V and J genes are TRBV30 and TRBJ1-1; TRBD1 is a possible D gene (5 bases). V was shortened by 0 bases and J by 5 bases, with 16 bases between the two germline ends. This CDR3 comprises 15 residues. Germline V lookup: CDR1 GTSNPN, CDR2 SVGIG (reference sequence). CDR3 in DNA: TGTGCCTGGAGTGTACACCCAGGGATGGAAACTGAAGCTTTCTTT. Its translation is CAWSVHPGMETEAFF. The whole variable domain, remainder taken from reference TRBV30 and TRBJ1-1, is SQTIHQWPATLVQPVGSPLSLECTVEGTSNPNLYWYRQAAGRGLQLLFYSVGIGQISSEVPQNLSASRPQDRQFILSSKKLLLSDSGFYLCAWSVHPGMETEAFFGQGTRLTVV.

The sample holds one count of this clone. The chain combines TRBV29-1 with TRBJ2-2; tentative D call: TRBD1 (5 bases). Trimming took off 6 bases at V and 5 bases at J, with 13 bases between the two ends. Germline lookup yields CDR1 SQVTM and CDR2 ANQGSEA. The length of the CDR3 is 13 residues. Here the CDR3 reads CSVGRGRTGELFF. CDR3 nucleotide sequence: TGCAGCGTGGGTAGGGGTCGGACCGGGGAGCTGTTTTTT.

The rearrangement joins TRBV29-1 to TRBJ2-3; D not certain. The CDR3 length is 8 residues. Germline V gene sequence: CDR1 SQVTM, CDR2 ANQGSEA. CDR3 region: CSQDTQYF. In DNA form, the CDR3 reads TGCTCCCAGGATACGCAGTATTTT.

The chain employs TRBV29-1 and TRBJ2-2; 7 nucleotides match TRBD1. Looked up from germline, CDR1 is SQVTM and CDR2 is ANQGSEA. This CDR3 has 14 amino acids. Trimming took 4 bases from V and 4 from J; bases not matched to a gene: 6. In nucleotides, the CDR3 is TGCAGCGTTGGAAGGGGGCAAAGCACCGGGGAGCTGTTTTTT. Residues: CSVGRGQSTGELFF.

V usage is TRBV27 and J usage is TRBJ1-2; D remains unclear. V dropped 6 bases and J dropped 7 bases, with 18 bases sitting between them. The length of the CDR3 is 14 residues. Germline V gene sequence: CDR1 MNHEY, CDR2 SMNVEV (reference sequence). The DNA of the CDR3 is TGTGCCAGCAGAGGAGGCAGGCGCCCTTCTGGCTACACCTTC. This codes for CASRGGRRPSGYTF.

The chain uses TRBV29-1 and TRBJ1-2; 10 nucleotides match TRBD1. CDR3 size: 11 residues. V dropped 7 bases and J dropped 8; count of bases not matched to a gene: 4. CDR1 is SQVTM, CDR2 ANQGSEA, per germline. The CDR3 DNA sequence: TGCAGCGCTGGACAGGGGGAAGGCTACACCTTC. This encodes CSAGQGEGYTF.